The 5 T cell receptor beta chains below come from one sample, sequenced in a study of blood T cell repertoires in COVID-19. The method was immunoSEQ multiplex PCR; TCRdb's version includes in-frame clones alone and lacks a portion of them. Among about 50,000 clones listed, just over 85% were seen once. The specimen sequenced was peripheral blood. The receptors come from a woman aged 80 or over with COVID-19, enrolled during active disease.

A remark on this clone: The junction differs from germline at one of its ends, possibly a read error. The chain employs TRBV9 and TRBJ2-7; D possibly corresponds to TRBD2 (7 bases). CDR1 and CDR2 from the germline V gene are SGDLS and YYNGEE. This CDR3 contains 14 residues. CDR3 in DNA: TGTGCCCGCAGCGTAGGGGGGGGCTCATACGAGCAGTACTTC. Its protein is CARSVGGGSYEQYF.

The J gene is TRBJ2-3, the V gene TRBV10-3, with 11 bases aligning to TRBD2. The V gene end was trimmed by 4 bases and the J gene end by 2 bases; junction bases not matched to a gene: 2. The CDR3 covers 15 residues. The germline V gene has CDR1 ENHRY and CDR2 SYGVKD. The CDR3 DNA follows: TGTGCCATCAGTGGTAGCGGGAGGGCCACAGATACGCAGTATTTT. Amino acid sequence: CAISGSGRATDTQYF.

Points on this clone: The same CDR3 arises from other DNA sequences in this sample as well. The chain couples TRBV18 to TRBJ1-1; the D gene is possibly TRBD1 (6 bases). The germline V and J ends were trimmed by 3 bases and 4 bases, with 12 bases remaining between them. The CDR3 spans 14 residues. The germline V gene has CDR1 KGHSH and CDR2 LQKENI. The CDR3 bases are TGTGCCAGCTCACCGCCGGGGGGCGGCACTGAAGCTTTCTTT. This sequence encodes CASSPPGGGTEAFF.

CDR3 amino acids: CASSKTPRNEQYF. The CDR3 DNA reads as TGTGCCAGCAGTAAAACCCCTAGGAACGAGCAGTACTTC. The V and J genes are TRBV27 and TRBJ2-7; D not certain. The CDR3 runs 13 residues. The germline V gene encodes CDR1 MNHEY and CDR2 SMNVEV (reference sequence). Trimming removed 5 bases at V and 5 bases at J, with 13 bases between.

As DNA, the CDR3 is TGCGCCAGCAGCCAAGGACGACAGGGGGCGAACAACCCCGGGGAGCTGTTTTTT. As protein: CASSQGRQGANNPGELFF. V gene TRBV4-1 combines with J gene TRBJ2-2; 10 bases are a match to TRBD1. V shed 1 base, J shed 6 bases, and the junction held 11 bases outside the gene matches. The CDR3 has 18 residues. Germline CDR1 MGHRA, CDR2 YSYEKL.